The source of this TCR beta chain is a study of T-cell reconstitution after alpha-beta-depleted transplantation in children. V was clipped by 7 bases and J by 5 bases; unmatched bases: 16. The germline V gene encodes CDR1 SEHNR and CDR2 FQNEAQ (reference sequence). The CDR3 contains 16 residues. Preparation of the TCRbeta library used unique molecular identifiers. TCRdb analysed the PCR reads with MiXCR anew, one entry per CDR3 protein. This table has about 4,900 distinct CDR3 sequences, roughly 24% appearing once. This clonotype came up many times. Its target is not known. Study-wide findings and caveats: Several hundred expanded graft clones reportedly gave rise to the alpha-beta T cells present about two months after transplant. From surviving recipient T cells and thymic progenitors came the high day-60 TCRbeta diversity observed in some patients.

The sequence was obtained from a boy younger than two who had a stem cell transplant for SCID, so the T cells may come from the graft donor. The chain has TRBV7-9 and TRBJ1-1; 7 positions agree with TRBD1. This specimen was PBMCs, mostly from graft donor cells, taken 60 days after TCRalphabeta/CD19-depleted stem cell transplant. CDR3 sequence (DNA): TGTGCCAGCACCCCCGCAGGGGGGGCTATGGGGACTGAAGCTTTCTTT. This translates into CASTPAGGAMGTEAFF.